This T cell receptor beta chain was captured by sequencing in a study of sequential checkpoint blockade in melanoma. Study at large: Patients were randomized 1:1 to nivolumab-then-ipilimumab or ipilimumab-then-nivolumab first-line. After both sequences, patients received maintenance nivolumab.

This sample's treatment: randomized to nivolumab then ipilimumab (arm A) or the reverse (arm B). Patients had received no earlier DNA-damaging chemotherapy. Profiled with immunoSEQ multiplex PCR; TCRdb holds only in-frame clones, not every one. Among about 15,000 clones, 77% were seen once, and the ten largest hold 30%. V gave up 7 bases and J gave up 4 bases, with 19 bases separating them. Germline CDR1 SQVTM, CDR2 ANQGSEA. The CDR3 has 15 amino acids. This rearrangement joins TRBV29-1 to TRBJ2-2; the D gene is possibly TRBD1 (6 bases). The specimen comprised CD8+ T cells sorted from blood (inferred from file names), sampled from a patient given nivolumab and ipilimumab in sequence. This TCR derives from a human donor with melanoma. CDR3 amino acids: CSAEGVQGLTGELFF. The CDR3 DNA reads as TGCAGCGCCGAGGGGGTCCAGGGGCTCACCGGGGAGCTGTTTTTT.